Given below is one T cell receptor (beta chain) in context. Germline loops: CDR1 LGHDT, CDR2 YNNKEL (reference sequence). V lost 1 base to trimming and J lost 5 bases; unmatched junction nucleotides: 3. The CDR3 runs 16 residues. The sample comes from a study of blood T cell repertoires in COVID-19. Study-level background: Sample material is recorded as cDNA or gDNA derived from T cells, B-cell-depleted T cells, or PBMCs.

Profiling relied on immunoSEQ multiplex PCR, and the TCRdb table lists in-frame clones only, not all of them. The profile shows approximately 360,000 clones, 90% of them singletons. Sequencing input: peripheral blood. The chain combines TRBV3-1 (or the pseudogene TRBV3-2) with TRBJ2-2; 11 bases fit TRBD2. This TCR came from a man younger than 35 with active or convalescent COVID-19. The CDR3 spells CASSQATSGRTGELFF. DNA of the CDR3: TGTGCCAGCAGCCAAGCTACTAGCGGGAGAACCGGGGAGCTGTTTTTT.